The source of this T cell receptor beta chain is a study of blood T cell repertoires in COVID-19. Overall study: Samples came from the United States, Italy and Spain, spanning acute and convalescent COVID-19. Nucleic acid was either cDNA or gDNA, and it came from T cells, B-cell-depleted T cells, or PBMCs.

The CDR3 totals 14 residues. V gave up 0 bases and J gave up 2 bases, with 8 bases separating them. CDR1 SGHNT and CDR2 YYREEE come from the germline V gene (reference sequence). This clone was recorded only once. In the authors' methods: Amplification from reference gene primers served as the basis for estimated nucleated cell counts. Sequenced by immunoSEQ multiplex PCR; TCRdb stores in-frame clones only, minus some. That table supplies the V and J calls and clone size; D and trimming were determined from the DNA. The sample lists more than 35,000 clones, just under 70% occurring once. The TCR sequence derives from an elderly man with acute or convalescent COVID-19. The sample consisted of peripheral blood. This chain links TRBV5-4 with TRBJ2-5; D gene unclear. CDR3 bases: TGTGCCAGCAGCTTGGGCGGCAAACAAGAGACCCAGTACTTC. The encoded protein is CASSLGGKQETQYF.